Listed below are T cell receptor beta chains from one sample, sequenced in a study of CD4 and CD8 cells across lung adenocarcinoma regions. TCRdb re-derived calls from the PCR reads in MiXCR, one entry per CDR3 protein. Of 4,500 to 6,500 distinct CDR3 sequences in the sample, around 62% are singletons; the top ten hold about 24%. The sequencing input was CD4+ T cells from the center of a lung tumor. These receptors were taken from a female donor with lung adenocarcinoma. The CD4 and CD8 labels of this study may be unreliable. The CDR3 runs from the conserved cysteine through the conserved F or W. Fields, in order: V gene, D gene, J gene, clone size, CDR3 protein, CDR3 DNA. A D gene is named only where the DNA matches it firmly. Not all rows give a size; the values are once, few, many and, for expanded clones, a class.

v_call: TRBV6-5
d_call: TRBD2
j_call: TRBJ2-1
clone_size: few
cdr3_aa: CASSYGTGGYNEQFF
cdr3_nt: TGTGCCAGCAGTTACGGTACGGGAGGGTACAATGAGCAGTTCTTC

v_call: TRBV6-1
d_call: TRBD1
j_call: TRBJ2-7
clone_size: NA
cdr3_aa: CASSALRPGQGGEQYF
cdr3_nt: TGTGCCAGCAGCGCCCTCCGACCGGGACAGGGGGGCGAGCAGTACTTC

v_call: TRBV25-1
d_call: TRBD2
j_call: TRBJ2-4
clone_size: NA
cdr3_aa: CASTPGGQAATDTQYF
cdr3_nt: TGTGCCAGCACCCCGGGAGGCCAGGCAGCCACAGACACTCAGTACTTC

v_call: TRBV6-4
d_call: NA
j_call: TRBJ2-7
clone_size: NA
cdr3_aa: CASSESLSGTDTQYF
cdr3_nt: TGTGCCAGCAGTGAGTCGCTGAGCGGCACAGATACGCAGTACTTC

v_call: TRBV11-3
d_call: NA
j_call: TRBJ2-2
clone_size: NA
cdr3_aa: CASSAGAGHNTGELFF
cdr3_nt: TGTGCCAGCAGCGCGGGGGCAGGTCATAACACCGGGGAGCTGTTTTTT

v_call: TRBV6-1
d_call: NA
j_call: TRBJ2-5
clone_size: NA
cdr3_aa: CARSPGNRGKETQYF
cdr3_nt: TGTGCCAGGAGCCCCGGGAACCGTGGCAAAGAGACCCAGTACTTC

v_call: TRBV6-1
d_call: NA
j_call: TRBJ2-1
clone_size: NA
cdr3_aa: CASSKGPQETQFF
cdr3_nt: TGTGCCAGCAGTAAGGGACCTCAAGAGACCCAGTTCTTC

v_call: TRBV6-1
d_call: TRBD1
j_call: TRBJ2-3
clone_size: medium-sized
cdr3_aa: CASSAGTGPTDTQYF
cdr3_nt: TGTGCCAGCAGTGCCGGGACAGGGCCCACAGATACGCAGTATTTT

v_call: TRBV6-1
d_call: NA
j_call: TRBJ2-1
clone_size: NA
cdr3_aa: CASSGWGRANTGELFF
cdr3_nt: TGTGCCAGCAGTGGTTGGGGCAGGGCTAACACCGGTGAGCTGTTCTTT

v_call: TRBV12-3/TRBV12-4
d_call: TRBD2
j_call: TRBJ2-1
clone_size: medium-sized
cdr3_aa: CASSSGLAGVYNEQFF
cdr3_nt: TGTGCCAGCAGTTCAGGACTAGCGGGAGTATACAATGAGCAGTTCTTC

v_call: TRBV6-1
d_call: NA
j_call: TRBJ2-1
clone_size: NA
cdr3_aa: CASSPRGRANYNEQFF
cdr3_nt: TGTGCCAGCAGTCCCCGGGGTAGGGCCAACTACAATGAGCAGTTCTTC

v_call: TRBV11-2
d_call: TRBD1
j_call: TRBJ1-1
clone_size: NA
cdr3_aa: CASSRDRGTEAFF
cdr3_nt: TGTGCCAGCAGTCGCGACAGGGGCACTGAAGCTTTCTTT

v_call: TRBV6-5
d_call: NA
j_call: TRBJ1-2
clone_size: few
cdr3_aa: CASSFSGDYGYTF
cdr3_nt: TGTGCCAGCAGTTTTTCAGGAGACTATGGCTACACCTTC

v_call: TRBV6-8
d_call: TRBD2
j_call: TRBJ2-1
clone_size: NA
cdr3_aa: CASSGGYQRRWDEQFF
cdr3_nt: TGTGCCAGCAGCGGGGGGTACCAGCGGAGGTGGGATGAGCAGTTCTTC

v_call: TRBV6-1
d_call: NA
j_call: TRBJ2-1
clone_size: NA
cdr3_aa: CASSELALVPNEQFF
cdr3_nt: TGTGCCAGCAGTGAGCTGGCTCTCGTCCCGAATGAGCAGTTCTTC

v_call: TRBV6-5
d_call: NA
j_call: TRBJ2-3
clone_size: large
cdr3_aa: CASSYRRGWGTDTQYF
cdr3_nt: TGTGCCAGCAGTTACCGGCGGGGCTGGGGCACAGATACGCAGTATTTT

v_call: TRBV7-6
d_call: TRBD2
j_call: TRBJ2-1
clone_size: few
cdr3_aa: CASSLGGGGTSGTHEQFF
cdr3_nt: TGTGCCAGCAGCTTAGGTGGGGGTGGGACTAGCGGGACCCATGAGCAGTTCTTC

v_call: TRBV12-3/TRBV12-4
d_call: TRBD1
j_call: TRBJ2-3
clone_size: NA
cdr3_aa: CASSLGQSTDTQYF
cdr3_nt: TGTGCCAGCAGTCTGGGACAGAGCACAGATACGCAGTATTTT

v_call: TRBV7-6
d_call: NA
j_call: TRBJ2-7
clone_size: NA
cdr3_aa: CASSLLEGDSYEQYF
cdr3_nt: TGTGCCAGCAGCCTCCTCGAGGGGGATTCCTACGAGCAGTACTTC

v_call: TRBV25-1
d_call: NA
j_call: TRBJ2-5
clone_size: NA
cdr3_aa: CASTRGRRRAQETQYF
cdr3_nt: TGTGCCAGCACGCGGGGACGCCGACGAGCCCAAGAGACGCAGTACTTC

v_call: TRBV6-1
d_call: TRBD1
j_call: TRBJ1-6
clone_size: NA
cdr3_aa: CASSRSGTGGKNSPLHF
cdr3_nt: TGTGCCAGCAGTCGTAGCGGGACAGGGGGCAAAAATTCACCCCTCCACTTT

v_call: TRBV25-1
d_call: TRBD2
j_call: TRBJ2-3
clone_size: NA
cdr3_aa: CASTAGGGGDKDTQYF
cdr3_nt: TGTGCCAGCACGGCGGGAGGGGGAGGTGACAAAGATACGCAGTATTTC

v_call: TRBV7-9
d_call: NA
j_call: TRBJ2-1
clone_size: few
cdr3_aa: CASSLPDYNEQFF
cdr3_nt: TGTGCCAGCAGCTTGCCCGATTACAATGAGCAGTTCTTC

v_call: TRBV24-1
d_call: TRBD1
j_call: TRBJ2-1
clone_size: NA
cdr3_aa: CATSLLGSWTGMNEQFF
cdr3_nt: TGTGCCACCAGCCTTTTGGGGTCCTGGACAGGTATGAATGAGCAGTTCTTC

v_call: TRBV6-1
d_call: NA
j_call: TRBJ2-7
clone_size: NA
cdr3_aa: CASSEQRQVFYEQYF
cdr3_nt: TGTGCCAGCAGTGAACAGAGACAGGTCTTCTACGAGCAGTACTTC

v_call: TRBV6-1
d_call: NA
j_call: TRBJ2-7
clone_size: NA
cdr3_aa: CASSENVPYEQYF
cdr3_nt: TGTGCCAGCAGTGAAAACGTCCCCTACGAGCAGTACTTC

v_call: TRBV6-5
d_call: TRBD2
j_call: TRBJ2-7
clone_size: NA
cdr3_aa: CASSYRGLAARDEQYF
cdr3_nt: TGTGCCAGCAGTTACCGGGGACTAGCGGCTCGGGACGAGCAGTACTTC

v_call: TRBV6-1
d_call: TRBD1
j_call: TRBJ2-2
clone_size: few
cdr3_aa: CASSVQGDTGELFF
cdr3_nt: TGTGCCAGCAGTGTACAGGGGGACACCGGGGAGCTGTTTTTT

v_call: TRBV6-1
d_call: TRBD1
j_call: TRBJ2-5
clone_size: NA
cdr3_aa: CASSADRGTETQYF
cdr3_nt: TGTGCCAGCAGCGCCGACAGGGGAACAGAGACCCAGTACTTC

v_call: TRBV6-1
d_call: NA
j_call: TRBJ2-7
clone_size: NA
cdr3_aa: CASSPGLFYEQYF
cdr3_nt: TGTGCCAGCAGCCCGGGACTGTTCTACGAGCAGTACTTC

v_call: TRBV3-1
d_call: TRBD2
j_call: TRBJ2-1
clone_size: medium-sized
cdr3_aa: CASSARAGAGGEQFF
cdr3_nt: TGTGCCAGCAGCGCCCGTGCGGGGGCGGGGGGTGAGCAGTTCTTC

v_call: TRBV6-5
d_call: TRBD1
j_call: TRBJ2-2
clone_size: medium-sized
cdr3_aa: CASSSGGANTGELFF
cdr3_nt: TGTGCCAGCAGTTCAGGGGGCGCGAACACCGGGGAGCTGTTTTTT